This T cell receptor beta chain was documented in a study of shared clonotypes between healthy human individuals. Sequencing was performed with immunoSEQ multiplex PCR; in TCRdb, only in-frame clones are kept and a portion is missing. The sample lists approximately 2.1 million clones, about 92% occurring once. The CDR3 sequence is 17 residues long. V was clipped by 4 bases and J by 10 bases; unmatched bases: 17. Germline CDR1 is SGHDN and CDR2 is FVKESK. This clone was counted a single time. The chain joins TRBV14 to TRBJ2-1, with 9 bases lining up with TRBD2. The TCR comes from a young man in good health. Some clones in this sample may be carry-over from other donors' samples. Material for sequencing was naive CD4+ T cells from PBMCs. As to subset: CD45RA+ positively selected. The chain's CDR3 is CASSPSPGLASSLEQFF. The CDR3 DNA reads as TGTGCCAGCAGCCCGTCGCCGGGACTAGCTTCGAGTTTGGAGCAGTTCTTC.